One and the same sample provided the 26 T cell receptor beta chains below, sequenced in a study of blood T cell repertoires in COVID-19. Repertoires were generated with immunoSEQ multiplex PCR, while TCRdb's copy carries only in-frame clones and drops some. The repertoire holds roughly 410,000 clones, with over 75% as singletons. The sequencing sample was made of peripheral blood. These receptors originate from a woman in her forties with COVID-19, enrolled during active disease.

The rearrangement joins TRBV9 to TRBJ2-3; tentatively, D is TRBD1 (7 bases). V lost 7 bases and J lost 2, with 17 bases in between. The germline V gene has CDR1 SGDLS and CDR2 YYNGEE. CDR3 length: 15 residues. CDR3 DNA sequence: TGTGCCAGCGGTTGGGGGGACAGACTCACAGATACGCAGTATTTT. This translates into CASGWGDRLTDTQYF.

This chain links TRBV15 with TRBJ2-1, with D maybe TRBD1 (6 bases). The CDR3 has 14 amino acids. V shed 3 bases and J shed 6 bases, with 12 bases lying between them. The germline V gene encodes CDR1 LNHNV and CDR2 YYDKDF (reference sequence). For the CDR3, the DNA is TGTGCCACCAGCAGCCTACAGGGATTCAATGAGCAGTTCTTC. This gives the protein CATSSLQGFNEQFF.

This chain links TRBV12-3 or TRBV12-4 with TRBJ2-3; weak D call: TRBD2 (5 bases). The CDR3 spans 13 residues. V was shortened by 1 base and J by 5 bases, with 7 bases between the two germline ends. CDR3: CASSLGGRDTQYF. CDR3 DNA: TGTGCCAGCAGTTTAGGTGGGAGAGATACGCAGTATTTT.

Comments on this clone: The junction departs from the called germline gene at one end, perhaps through a read error. The V and J genes are TRBV5-1 and TRBJ2-7, with TRBD2 identical over 10 bases. Germline assignment: CDR1 SGHRS and CDR2 YFSETQ. The CDR3 extends over 15 amino acids. The CDR3, as DNA: TGCGCCAGCAGCCGAGTAGCGGGGGGCGAGTACGAGCAGCACTTC. Its translation is CASSRVAGGEYEQHF.

The rearrangement uses TRBV6-5 and TRBJ2-7; D ambiguous. The V gene lost 6 bases and the J gene lost 4 bases, with 10 bases spanning the gap. This CDR3 is built from 12 residues. The germline V gene encodes CDR1 MNHEY and CDR2 SVGAGI. CDR3 residues: CASRLGRYEQYF. Written as DNA, the CDR3 is TGTGCCAGCAGGCTAGGAAGATACGAGCAGTACTTC.

V is TRBV27 and J is TRBJ2-1; tentatively, D is TRBD1 (5 bases). Trimming cost V 5 bases and J 6 bases, with 20 bases left between them. Germline values: CDR1 MNHEY, CDR2 SMNVEV (reference sequence). CDR3 length equals 16 residues. The CDR3 sequence: CASSPALTATVNEQFF. CDR3 DNA: TGTGCCAGCAGTCCAGCCTTGACAGCAACGGTCAATGAGCAGTTCTTC.

CDR3 loop: CASSSLGGLVFSEQFF. The CDR3 region has the DNA TGTGCCAGCAGTTCATTGGGGGGACTAGTCTTCAGTGAGCAGTTCTTC. The chain combines TRBV27 with TRBJ2-1; 8 positions agree with TRBD2. The V and J ends lost 4 bases and 9 bases, in that order; junction bases with no gene match: 14. CDR3 length: 16 amino acids. CDR1 and CDR2 from the germline V gene are MNHEY and SMNVEV (reference sequence).

The table lists this clone with a count of one. V gene TRBV6-5 combines with J gene TRBJ1-4, with D uncertain. V dropped 6 bases and J dropped 0 bases, with 14 bases sitting between them. Germline CDR1 and CDR2: MNHEY and SVGAGI. The CDR3 has 16 amino acids. In DNA, the CDR3 is TGTGCCAGCAGGTACGCTCCGGTCTCAACTAATGAAAAACTGTTTTTT. This translates into CASRYAPVSTNEKLFF.

This chain connects TRBV14 to TRBJ2-7; D call uncertain. This CDR3 region has 19 residues. Germline CDR1 is SGHDN and CDR2 is FVKESK. The V end was cut by 4 bases, the J end by 0 bases, with 25 bases between. The CDR3 loop is CASSLNSGSDLPSSYEQYF. The CDR3 DNA reads TGTGCCAGCAGCCTCAACAGTGGGTCAGACCTCCCTTCCTCCTACGAGCAGTACTTC. The full variable domain, its missing parts supplied by reference TRBV14 and TRBJ2-7, is EAGVTQFPSHSVIEKGQTVTLRCDPISGHDNLYWYRRVMGKEIKFLLHFVKESKQDESGMPNNRFLAERTGGTYSTLKVQPAELEDSGVYFCASSLNSGSDLPSSYEQYFGPGTRLTVT.

The rearrangement joins TRBV6-2 or TRBV6-3 to TRBJ1-3; D gene unclear. Per the germline V gene, CDR1 is MNHEY and CDR2 is SVGEGT. The CDR3 contains 17 residues. V lost 4 bases, J lost 0 bases, and 16 bases lay in between. The CDR3 is CASSFSPTGISGNTIYF. CDR3 bases: TGTGCCAGCAGTTTCAGCCCCACCGGGATCTCTGGAAACACCATATATTTT.

The chain uses TRBV7-9 and TRBJ1-5; maybe TRBD1 (5 bases). V lost 5 bases and J 2 bases, leaving 10 bases between the germline ends. The CDR3 runs to 14 residues. From germline, CDR1 is SEHNR and CDR2 FQNEAQ (reference sequence). CDR3 sequence: CASSLGLGNQPQHF. In DNA form, the CDR3 reads TGTGCCAGCAGCCTGGGGCTGGGCAATCAGCCCCAGCATTTT.

The chain couples TRBV7-8 to TRBJ2-5; 8 bases agree with TRBD1. The CDR3 contains 15 residues. Germline values: CDR1 SGHVS, CDR2 FQNEAQ. Losses at the gene ends were 1 base for V and 5 bases for J; bases not matched to a gene: 6. This CDR3 reads CASSLVQQGAETQYF. CDR3 sequence (DNA): TGTGCCAGCAGCTTAGTGCAGCAGGGGGCCGAGACCCAGTACTTC. The full variable domain, its missing parts supplied by reference TRBV7-8 and TRBJ2-5, is GAGVSQSPRYKVAKRGQDVALRCDPISGHVSLFWYQQALGQGPEFLTYFQNEAQLDKSGLPSDRFFAERPEGSVSTLKIQRTQQEDSAVYLCASSLVQQGAETQYFGPGTRLLVL.

This clone was seen just once. The gene calls are TRBV28 and TRBJ1-2; 7 bases map to TRBD1. The CDR3 length is 13 residues. V gave up 5 bases and J gave up 8 bases; unmatched junction bases: 8. The germline V gene encodes CDR1 MDHEN and CDR2 SYDVKM. This CDR3 reads CASSRDRLGGYTF. The CDR3 coding sequence is TGTGCCAGCAGTCGGGACAGACTGGGAGGCTACACCTTC.

The chain recombines TRBV3-1 (or the pseudogene TRBV3-2) with TRBJ1-6; the D gene is possibly TRBD1 (6 bases). The CDR3 consists of 15 residues. Germline values: CDR1 LGHDT, CDR2 YNNKEL (reference sequence). V shed 4 bases and J shed 10 bases, with 17 bases lying between them. The CDR3 bases are TGTGCCAGCAGCCGCCTGGCCCAGGGGAAATCACCCCTCCACTTT. It translates to CASSRLAQGKSPLHF.

The rearrangement joins TRBV7-6 to TRBJ1-2, with 9 bases lining up with TRBD1. Germline values: CDR1 SGHVS, CDR2 FNYEAQ. The CDR3 spans 15 residues. J lost 5 bases, V lost 4 bases, and 8 bases had no gene match. The CDR3 coding sequence is TGTGCCAGCAGCTCTTACCGGGACAGGGTTTATGGCTACACCTTC. This sequence encodes CASSSYRDRVYGYTF.

This clone showed up just a few times. The gene calls are TRBV7-9 and TRBJ2-7; D might be TRBD2 (6 bases). The V gene lost 4 bases and the J gene lost 5 bases, with 12 bases spanning the gap. The CDR3 runs to 13 residues. The germline gives CDR1 SEHNR, CDR2 FQNEAQ (reference sequence). The CDR3 loop reads CASSWRERDEQYF. The CDR3, as DNA: TGTGCCAGCAGCTGGAGGGAGCGAGACGAGCAGTACTTC.

V is TRBV19 and J is TRBJ1-1, with TRBD1 as a possible D gene (5 bases). CDR1 is LNHDA and CDR2 is SQIVND in the germline V gene (reference sequence). The CDR3 length is 14 residues. V lost 5 bases and J lost 1, with 11 bases in between. This CDR3 is CASSGPGGNTEAFF. CDR3 sequence (DNA): TGTGCCAGTAGTGGGCCGGGGGGGAACACTGAAGCTTTCTTT. Using reference TRBV19 and TRBJ1-1 for the parts outside the CDR3, the full variable domain is DGGITQSPKYLFRKEGQNVTLSCEQNLNHDAMYWYRQDPGQGLRLIYYSQIVNDFQKGDIAEGYSVSREKKESFPLTVTSAQKNPTAFYLCASSGPGGNTEAFFGQGTRLTVV.

The CDR3 region has the DNA TGTGCCAGCAGCCAACCCTACCCCCGACTGACCTCCTACGAGCAGTACTTC. It translates to CASSQPYPRLTSYEQYF. The chain couples TRBV3-1 (or the pseudogene TRBV3-2) to TRBJ2-7; D ambiguous. Per germline, CDR1 LGHDT and CDR2 YNNKEL (reference sequence). The V end was cut by 2 bases, the J end by 0 bases, with 17 bases between. This CDR3 is built from 17 residues.

This chain joins TRBV5-5 and TRBJ1-6; unclear D gene. The germline V and J ends were trimmed by 4 bases and 5 bases, with 10 bases remaining between them. This CDR3 has 14 residues. CDR1 is SGHKS and CDR2 is YYEKEE in the germline V gene (reference sequence). DNA of the CDR3: TGTGCCAGCAGCCTGCTTTACAATAATTCACCCCTCCACTTT. Translation: CASSLLYNNSPLHF.

This clone came up once. The chain is built from TRBV5-6 and TRBJ2-7, with TRBD1 as a possible D gene (5 bases). The germline V gene encodes CDR1 SGHDT and CDR2 YYEEEE. V gave up 3 bases and J gave up 2 bases, with 12 bases separating them. The CDR3 has 14 residues. For the CDR3, the DNA is TGTGCCAGCAGCTCCCAAGGGGTCCCCTACGAGCAGTACTTC. Translated: CASSSQGVPYEQYF.

The J gene is TRBJ1-5, the V gene TRBV5-1; 8 bases match TRBD1. With V trimmed by 0 bases and J by 3 bases, 2 bases remained unmatched. The CDR3 loop spans 15 amino acids. Germline loops: CDR1 SGHRS, CDR2 YFSETQ. This CDR3 reads CASSLGTGYNQPQHF. The DNA of the CDR3 is TGCGCCAGCAGCTTGGGGACAGGGTACAATCAGCCCCAGCATTTT.

V usage is TRBV2 and J usage is TRBJ2-2, with 11 nucleotides matching TRBD1. Losses at the gene ends were 8 bases for V and 6 bases for J; bases not matched to a gene: 8. CDR1 and CDR2 from the germline V gene are SNHLY and FYNNEI. The CDR3 covers 15 residues. In nucleotides, the CDR3 is TGTGCCAGCCGCCCTTGGGACAGGGGGGCCGGGGAGCTGTTTTTT. Translating it yields CASRPWDRGAGELFF.

The chain carries TRBV27 and TRBJ2-2; 7 bases map to TRBD2. The ends lost 2 bases at V and 4 bases at J; junction bases unmatched: 7. There are 16 residues in the CDR3. Per germline, CDR1 MNHEY and CDR2 SMNVEV (reference sequence). CDR3 nucleotide sequence: TGTGCCAGCAGTTTAAGGGGATCTAGCGGCACCGGGGAGCTGTTTTTT. As protein: CASSLRGSSGTGELFF.

This sequence joins TRBV3-1 (or the pseudogene TRBV3-2) and TRBJ1-5, with D possibly matching TRBD1 (5 bases). This CDR3 has 17 amino acids. Germline V gene lookup returns CDR1 LGHDT and CDR2 YNNKEL (reference sequence). V was clipped by 0 bases and J by 3 bases, with 15 bases between them. The CDR3 here is CASSQDPQGAYNQPQHF. CDR3 DNA sequence: TGTGCCAGCAGCCAAGATCCCCAGGGCGCGTACAATCAGCCCCAGCATTTT.

The chain joins TRBV6-5 to TRBJ2-7; TRBD2 might be the D (6 bases). Per germline, CDR1 MNHEY and CDR2 SVGAGI. V was clipped by 8 bases and J by 1 base, with 9 bases between them. The CDR3 extends over 12 amino acids. The CDR3 loop is CASGGLSYEQYF. CDR3 coding DNA: TGTGCCAGCGGAGGGCTTTCCTACGAGCAGTACTTC.

This chain links TRBV5-4 with TRBJ1-1; D unclear. CDR3 length: 13 amino acids. The germline V gene has CDR1 SGHNT and CDR2 YYREEE (reference sequence). V shed 3 bases and J shed 1 base, with 7 bases lying between them. The CDR3 here is CASSSPGNTEAFF. In DNA, the CDR3 is TGTGCCAGCAGCTCCCCGGGGAACACTGAAGCTTTCTTT.